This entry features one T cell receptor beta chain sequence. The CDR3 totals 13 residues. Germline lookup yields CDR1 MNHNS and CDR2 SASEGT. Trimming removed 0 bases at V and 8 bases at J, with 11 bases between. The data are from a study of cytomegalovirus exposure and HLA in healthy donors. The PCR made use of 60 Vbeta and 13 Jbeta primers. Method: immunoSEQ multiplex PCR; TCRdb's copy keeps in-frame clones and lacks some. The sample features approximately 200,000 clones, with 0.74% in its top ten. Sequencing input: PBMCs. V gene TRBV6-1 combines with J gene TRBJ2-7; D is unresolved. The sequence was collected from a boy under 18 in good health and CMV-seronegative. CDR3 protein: CASSEARILQQYF. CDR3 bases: TGTGCCAGCAGTGAAGCGCGGATATTGCAGCAGTACTTC.